The clone carrying this TCR beta chain was found a few times. The antigen remains unidentified. A junction end diverges from the germline sequence, so it may reflect a read error. This entry is derived from a study of cytotoxic CD8 clonotypes in ibrutinib-treated CLL. Study-wide results and caveats: Age-matched healthy donor levels were exceeded by baseline clonality, which tracked circulating CD8+ T-cell counts.

Depths of 1 in 200,000 to 1 in 1 million T cells were the sequencing target. This table comes from immunoSEQ multiplex PCR, and its TCRdb copy is limited to in-frame clones, with some not included. The table lists about 140,000 clones, around three quarters of them singletons. The CDR3 covers 15 residues. Germline V lookup: CDR1 SGHVS, CDR2 FQNEAQ. The receptor comes from a human donor with chronic lymphocytic leukemia. The sample here was PBMCs, taken after 12 months of ibrutinib treatment. V and J are TRBV7-8 and TRBJ1-6; D gene ambiguous. Here the CDR3 reads CASNLGIRGRSPLHF. The CDR3 DNA reads TGTGCCAGCAACTTAGGAATTCGGGGTCGGTCACCCCTCCACTTT.